One sample yielded the 23 T cell receptor beta chains listed below, sequenced in a study of CD8 T cells in Susac syndrome. Random hexamers primed reverse transcription of 0.5 to 1 ug RNA. MiXCR, applied by TCRdb to the immunoSEQ multiplex PCR reads, yields one record per CDR3 protein. The sample consists of roughly 220,000 distinct CDR3 sequences, 94% of them appearing once. Specimen: CD4+ T cells from PBMCs. The receptors here all came from a human donor with Susac syndrome.

The chain recombines TRBV3-1 with TRBJ2-7; no definite D call. The V and J ends lost 2 bases and 0 bases respectively, with 8 bases between them. The CDR3 is 14 amino acids. The germline V gene encodes CDR1 LGHDT and CDR2 YNNKEL (reference sequence). The CDR3 coding sequence is TGTGCCAGCAGCCAACTTCGGTCCTCCTACGAGCAGTACTTC. This codes for CASSQLRSSYEQYF.

V and J are TRBV20-1 and TRBJ2-2, with TRBD2 as a possible D gene (6 bases). CDR1 is DFQATT and CDR2 is SNEGSKA in the germline V gene (reference sequence). Trimming left V 6 bases short and J 1 base short, with 12 bases between. The CDR3 is made up of 14 amino acids. CDR3 protein: CSAARRGNTGELFF. CDR3 DNA: TGCAGTGCCGCCCGGAGGGGGAACACCGGGGAGCTGTTTTTT.

The chain carries TRBV6-5 and TRBJ1-5, with D perhaps matching TRBD1 (6 bases). This CDR3 contains 13 residues. The germline V gene encodes CDR1 MNHEY and CDR2 SVGAGI. Trimming removed 8 bases from V and 3 bases from J, with 11 bases in between. The CDR3 loop reads CASAGQPNQPQHF. CDR3 nucleotide sequence: TGTGCCAGCGCCGGACAGCCCAATCAGCCCCAGCATTTT.

This rearrangement joins TRBV29-1 to TRBJ1-1, with D possibly being TRBD1 (6 bases). Germline V gene lookup returns CDR1 SQVTM and CDR2 ANQGSEA. CDR3 size: 12 residues. The V end lost 6 bases, the J end lost 4 bases, and 12 bases lay between the germline ends. CDR3 protein: CSVQQGTTEAFF. DNA for the CDR3: TGCAGCGTACAACAGGGAACCACTGAAGCTTTCTTT. The full variable domain, with the rest looked up from reference TRBV29-1 and TRBJ1-1, is SAVISQKPSRDICQRGTSLTIQCQVDSQVTMMFWYRQQPGQSLTLIATANQGSEATYESGFVIDKFPISRPNLTFSTLTVSNMSPEDSSIYLCSVQQGTTEAFFGQGTRLTVV.

As to this clonotype: A read error may account for a junction end that differs from germline. V gene TRBV28 combines with J gene TRBJ2-5; maybe TRBD2 (5 bases). Germline values: CDR1 MDHEN, CDR2 SYDVKM. The CDR3 is made up of 11 amino acids. The CDR3 region has the DNA TGTGCCAGCGGACTTCAAGAAACCCAGTACTTC. Translation: CASGLQETQYF.

The rearrangement links TRBV30 to TRBJ1-5, with D perhaps matching TRBD1 (6 bases). V was trimmed by 3 bases and J by 3 bases, leaving 12 bases between them. Germline V gene data show CDR1 as GTSNPN and CDR2 as SVGIG (reference sequence). The CDR3 runs to 14 residues. CDR3 sequence reads: CAWRKGVPNQPQHF. Here the CDR3 DNA reads TGTGCCTGGAGAAAGGGGGTTCCCAATCAGCCCCAGCATTTT.

V is TRBV20-1 and J is TRBJ2-5; TRBD2 agrees at 11 bases. The trim removed 3 bases at V and 3 bases at J, leaving 6 bases unmatched. Germline V gene data show CDR1 as DFQATT and CDR2 as SNEGSKA (reference sequence). This CDR3 spans 15 amino acids. For the CDR3, the DNA is TGCAGTGCTAGGAATAGCGGGGGGGGCAAAGAGACCCAGTACTTC. It codes for CSARNSGGGKETQYF.

The CDR3 region has the DNA TGTGCCAGCAGCACCGACCGGACTGCAGATACGCAGTATTTT. It codes for CASSTDRTADTQYF. The chain joins TRBV7-2 to TRBJ2-3; D might be TRBD2 (5 bases). V lost 5 bases, J lost 4 bases, and 13 bases lay in between. CDR3 length: 14 amino acids. CDR1 is SGHTA and CDR2 is FQGNSA in the germline V gene.

CDR3 coding DNA: TGCGCCAGCAGCCCCGGGGGGGGCCGGTCCTACAATGAGCAGTTCTTC. Protein: CASSPGGGRSYNEQFF. The J gene is TRBJ2-1, the V gene TRBV4-3, with 8 positions matching TRBD2. The V segment lost 4 bases and the J segment 1 base; nucleotides outside the gene matches: 6. The CDR3 covers 16 residues. Germline V lookup: CDR1 LGHNA, CDR2 YSLEER.

The chain has TRBV12-3 or TRBV12-4 and TRBJ1-1, with D uncertain. The CDR3 sequence is 13 residues long. Trimming left V 5 bases short and J 5 bases short, with 12 bases between. The CDR3 bases are TGTGCCAGCAGTCGACGGCGAGGGACTGAAGCTTTCTTT. Translation gives CASSRRRGTEAFF.

The chain is built from TRBV5-1 and TRBJ1-6; D is ambiguous. The CDR3 covers 14 residues. Per the germline V gene, CDR1 is SGHRS and CDR2 is YFSETQ. Trimming cost V 5 bases and J 8 bases, with 14 bases left between them. The CDR3, as DNA: TGCGCCAGCAGACCCGCCCAGGCTGATTCACCCCTCCACTTT. Translating gives CASRPAQADSPLHF. Full variable domain (rest looked up from reference TRBV5-1 and TRBJ1-6): KAGVTQTPRYLIKTRGQQVTLSCSPISGHRSVSWYQQTPGQGLQFLFEYFSETQRNKGNFPGRFSGRQFSNSRSEMNVSTLELGDSALYLCASRPAQADSPLHFGNGTRLTVT.

The chain uses TRBV9 and TRBJ1-1; D is possibly TRBD1 (6 bases). The germline CDR1 and CDR2 sequences are SGDLS and YYNGEE. The CDR3 length is 14 residues. V was trimmed by 1 base and J by 6 bases, leaving 13 bases between them. CDR3 sequence (DNA): TGTGCCAGCAGCGTAACCGGGACAAACCCTGAAGCTTTCTTT. Protein product: CASSVTGTNPEAFF.

The chain carries TRBV6-5 and TRBJ1-4; D is possibly TRBD1 (5 bases). There are 14 residues in the CDR3. Deletions cut 6 bases from V and 5 bases from J, with 13 bases between. Per the germline V gene, CDR1 is MNHEY and CDR2 is SVGAGI. CDR3 sequence: CASRTGRGNEKLFF. In DNA, the CDR3 is TGTGCCAGCAGGACGGGACGGGGGAATGAAAAACTGTTTTTT.

This clonotype was recorded once. The chain joins TRBV2 to TRBJ1-4; D is undetermined. With 0 bases removed from V and 13 bases from J, the gap between germline ends came to 21 bases. Per the germline V gene, CDR1 is SNHLY and CDR2 is FYNNEI. The CDR3 covers 16 residues. CDR3: CASSEALTGLMKGLFF. The CDR3 DNA is TGTGCCAGCAGTGAAGCGCTTACCGGTTTAATGAAAGGACTGTTTTTT.

This clonotype has a single count. This chain uses TRBV6-2 or TRBV6-3 with TRBJ2-7; possibly TRBD1 for D (6 bases). Trimming removed 6 bases at V and 7 bases at J, with 22 bases between. The germline V gene has CDR1 MNHEY and CDR2 SVGEGT. The CDR3 runs to 15 residues. As DNA, the CDR3 is TGTGCCAGCAGCCCGAGGGGGACATGGCCTCGTGAGCAGTACTTC. Translation: CASSPRGTWPREQYF.

The chain joins TRBV12-3 or TRBV12-4 to TRBJ2-5; 14 bases line up with TRBD2. The CDR3 has 18 amino acids. With V trimmed by 4 bases and J by 5 bases, 12 bases remained unmatched. The DNA of the CDR3 is TGTGCCAGCAGTTCCTTGACTAGCGGGGGGGCAGGACGTGAGACCCAGTACTTC. Residues: CASSSLTSGGAGRETQYF.

The V call is TRBV6-6, the J call TRBJ1-2; 8 positions match TRBD1. V lost 2 bases to trimming and J lost 7 bases; unmatched junction nucleotides: 3. The CDR3 covers 13 residues. CDR1 is MNHNY and CDR2 is SVGAGI in the germline V gene (reference sequence). DNA of the CDR3: TGTGCCAGCAGTTACGAGACAGGGGTTGGCTACACCTTC. Protein sequence: CASSYETGVGYTF.

The chain's CDR3 is CASSRGRTNTEAFF. In DNA, the CDR3 is TGTGCCAGCAGTAGGGGCCGCACGAACACTGAAGCTTTCTTT. The gene calls are TRBV9 and TRBJ1-1; D perhaps matches TRBD1 (5 bases). CDR1 is SGDLS and CDR2 is YYNGEE in the germline V gene. CDR3 length: 14 residues. V lost 5 bases to trimming and J lost 1 base, with 12 bases between them.

The rearrangement joins TRBV11-3 to TRBJ2-1; 8 nucleotides match TRBD1. The trim removed 1 base at V and 5 bases at J, leaving 7 bases unmatched. This CDR3 has 16 residues. Germline V gives CDR1 SGHNT, CDR2 YENEEA. This chain's CDR3 is CASSLGVGQVNNEQFF. Here the CDR3 DNA reads TGTGCCAGCAGCTTAGGGGTGGGACAGGTCAACAATGAGCAGTTCTTC.

This chain links TRBV5-4 with TRBJ2-1; possible D gene TRBD2, 6 bases. The V end lost 0 bases, the J end lost 5 bases, and 9 bases lay between the germline ends. Germline V gene lookup returns CDR1 SGHNT and CDR2 YYREEE (reference sequence). The CDR3 extends over 14 amino acids. CDR3 coding DNA: TGTGCCAGCAGCTTGGTCGGAGGGGACAATGAGCAGTTCTTC. Its translation: CASSLVGGDNEQFF. The full variable domain, in which reference TRBV5-4 and TRBJ2-1 provide the parts outside the CDR3, is ETGVTQSPTHLIKTRGQQVTLRCSSQSGHNTVSWYQQALGQGPQFIFQYYREEENGRGNFPPRFSGLQFPNYSSELNVNALELDDSALYLCASSLVGGDNEQFFGPGTRLTVL.

The chain carries TRBV28 and TRBJ1-2; 8 positions agree with TRBD1. The CDR3 is 16 residues long. With V trimmed by 4 bases and J by 0 bases, 7 bases remained unmatched. Germline V CDR1 and CDR2: MDHEN, SYDVKM. CDR3 sequence (DNA): TGTGCCAGCAGTTCCTGGGGACAGGCGGCTAACTATGGCTACACCTTC. Translated, it gives CASSSWGQAANYGYTF.

The V gene is TRBV4-3, the J gene TRBJ1-4, with 7 nucleotides matching TRBD1. This CDR3 is 16 amino acids long. CDR1 is LGHNA, CDR2 YSLEER, per germline. The trim removed 0 bases at V and 5 bases at J, leaving 6 bases unmatched. CDR3 bases: TGCGCCAGCAGCCAAGAGGGTAGGGGACAGAATGAAAAACTGTTTTTT. Translated: CASSQEGRGQNEKLFF.

This clonotype was picked up one time. The J gene is TRBJ2-5, the V gene TRBV9, with unresolved D. The length of the CDR3 is 14 residues. CDR1 SGDLS and CDR2 YYNGEE come from the germline V gene. Deletions cut 0 bases from V and 5 bases from J, with 11 bases between. The CDR3 nucleotides read TGTGCCAGCAGCGTAGACCATGGCAGGGAGACCCAGTACTTC. This codes for CASSVDHGRETQYF.